This passage covers 16 T cell receptor beta chains from one sample sequenced in a study of Ad26.COV2.S vaccination and SARS-CoV-2 variants. Profiling relied on immunoSEQ multiplex PCR, and the TCRdb table lists in-frame clones only, not all of them. This table holds approximately 140,000 clones, about nine tenths found once. This specimen consisted of peripheral blood, obtained after recovery from COVID-19. These receptors originate from a human donor who had recovered from COVID-19.

The rearrangement joins TRBV19 to TRBJ1-5; TRBD1 matches at 10 bases. Trimming took 3 bases from V and 3 from J; bases not matched to a gene: 5. The germline gives CDR1 LNHDA, CDR2 SQIVND (reference sequence). The CDR3 loop spans 16 amino acids. The CDR3 loop reads CASSIRDRGVNQPQHF. The CDR3, as DNA: TGTGCCAGTAGTATCCGGGACAGGGGAGTCAATCAGCCCCAGCATTTT. The full variable domain, with the rest looked up from reference TRBV19 and TRBJ1-5, is DGGITQSPKYLFRKEGQNVTLSCEQNLNHDAMYWYRQDPGQGLRLIYYSQIVNDFQKGDIAEGYSVSREKKESFPLTVTSAQKNPTAFYLCASSIRDRGVNQPQHFGDGTRLSIL.

The chain uses TRBV27 and TRBJ2-7; D gene uncertain. Germline V lookup: CDR1 MNHEY, CDR2 SMNVEV (reference sequence). With 6 bases removed from V and 2 bases from J, the gap between germline ends came to 17 bases. CDR3 length equals 15 residues. CDR3 nucleotides: TGTGCCAGCAGGCTATCTTCCAGGATTCCCTACGAGCAGTACTTC. Its translation: CASRLSSRIPYEQYF.

The J gene is TRBJ2-3, the V gene TRBV7-2; D is possibly TRBD1 or TRBD2 (5 bases each). Germline V lookup: CDR1 SGHTA, CDR2 FQGNSA. The CDR3 is 14 amino acids. V was clipped by 6 bases and J by 1 base, with 11 bases between them. Here the CDR3 DNA reads TGTGCCAGCAGGGTGAGAGGGGGCACAGATACGCAGTATTTT. It specifies CASRVRGGTDTQYF.

The V call is TRBV30, the J call TRBJ2-7; D assignment may be TRBD1 or TRBD2 (5 bases each). CDR3 length: 12 residues. Trimming took off 3 bases at V and 7 bases at J, with 13 bases between the two ends. Germline values: CDR1 GTSNPN, CDR2 SVGIG (reference sequence). CDR3 in DNA: TGTGCCTGGAGCCGGGACCTGGGGGAGCAGTACTTC. Translated: CAWSRDLGEQYF.

The V and J genes are TRBV10-3 and TRBJ2-7; perhaps D is TRBD1 or TRBD2 (5 bases each). The CDR3 is 17 residues long. Germline CDR1 is ENHRY and CDR2 is SYGVKD. Trimming removed 0 bases at V and 2 bases at J, with 17 bases between. CDR3 coding DNA: TGTGCCATCAGTGAGTCGGAAGCGGCAGGGTTTCCCTACGAGCAGTACTTC. The encoded protein is CAISESEAAGFPYEQYF.

The chain carries TRBV12-5 and TRBJ1-5; TRBD1 matches at 10 bases. The trim removed 6 bases at V and 0 bases at J, leaving 11 bases unmatched. Germline V lookup: CDR1 LGHNT, CDR2 FRNRAP. CDR3 length: 18 amino acids. CDR3 coding DNA: TGTGCTAGTGGCGAGGACAGGGGGTACCCTTATAGCAATCAGCCCCAGCATTTT. Translated, it gives CASGEDRGYPYSNQPQHF.

The rearrangement joins TRBV7-2 to TRBJ1-3; maybe TRBD1 (6 bases). This CDR3 contains 15 residues. Deletions cut 1 base from V and 4 bases from J, with 11 bases between. Germline CDR1 reads SGHTA; CDR2 reads FQGNSA. The CDR3 DNA is TGTGCCAGCAGCTTAGGGCAGGGGCTAGGAAACACCATATATTTT. This translates into CASSLGQGLGNTIYF.

The V gene is TRBV7-2, the J gene TRBJ2-2; D remains unclear. This CDR3 region has 15 residues. V was shortened by 1 base and J by 5 bases, with 11 bases between the two germline ends. From germline, CDR1 is SGHTA and CDR2 FQGNSA. The CDR3 is CASSLEHFRTGELFF. DNA of the CDR3: TGTGCCAGCAGCTTAGAGCACTTTAGGACCGGGGAGCTGTTTTTT.

The chain uses TRBV5-1 and TRBJ2-5, with 12 nucleotides matching TRBD2. Germline V gene sequence: CDR1 SGHRS, CDR2 YFSETQ. Losses at the gene ends were 0 bases for V and 2 bases for J; bases not matched to a gene: 8. CDR3 length: 18 residues. CDR3 coding DNA: TGCGCCAGCAGCTTGGCGACTAGCGGGGGAGCGGGGCAAGAGACCCAGTACTTC. Encoded protein: CASSLATSGGAGQETQYF.

The gene calls are TRBV28 and TRBJ1-1; D might be TRBD1 (5 bases). The CDR3 runs to 14 residues. Between the trimmed V and J ends, which lost 5 bases and 0 bases, there was a span of 10 bases. CDR1 and CDR2 from the germline V gene are MDHEN and SYDVKM. The CDR3 nucleotides read TGTGCCAGCAGTCTTGGGGGAGTGAACACTGAAGCTTTCTTT. Protein sequence: CASSLGGVNTEAFF.

J is TRBJ2-1 and V is TRBV5-1, with TRBD2 as a possible D gene (6 bases). Trimming took off 4 bases at V and 3 bases at J, with 14 bases between the two ends. The CDR3 covers 15 residues. Germline CDR1 and CDR2: SGHRS and YFSETQ. The CDR3 DNA reads TGCGCCAGCAGCCCTCTCGCGGGGATCTACAATGAGCAGTTCTTC. Its translation: CASSPLAGIYNEQFF.

J is TRBJ1-5 and V is TRBV15; D is unresolved. This CDR3 is 13 amino acids long. CDR1 LNHNV and CDR2 YYDKDF come from the germline V gene (reference sequence). V was cut by 0 bases and J by 4 bases, with 4 bases left in between. CDR3 sequence: CATSRDLNQPQHF. The CDR3 DNA follows: TGTGCCACCAGCAGAGATTTAAATCAGCCCCAGCATTTT.

The chain carries TRBV11-2 and TRBJ1-3; tentatively, D is TRBD1 (5 bases). Germline V lookup: CDR1 SGHAT, CDR2 FQNNGV. The CDR3 has 16 residues. V was pared by 1 base and J by 2 bases, with 12 bases between. The DNA for the CDR3 is TGTGCCAGCAGCTTAGGGGACGGAGGTACTGGAAACACCATATATTTT. This sequence encodes CASSLGDGGTGNTIYF.

This clone came up a few times. This sequence joins TRBV28 and TRBJ1-2; a weak D match, TRBD1 (5 bases). CDR3 size: 12 residues. The V and J ends lost 6 bases and 8 bases respectively, with 13 bases between them. From germline, CDR1 is MDHEN and CDR2 SYDVKM. CDR3 sequence (DNA): TGTGCCAGCAGGGGAGGGGTGGAGGGCTACACCTTC. Protein: CASRGGVEGYTF.

The chain has TRBV6-2 or TRBV6-3 and TRBJ2-3, with D tentatively TRBD2 (5 bases). CDR3 length: 17 amino acids. V was shortened by 2 bases and J by 0 bases, with 15 bases between the two germline ends. Germline lookup yields CDR1 MNHEY and CDR2 SVGEGT. The CDR3 DNA follows: TGTGCCAGCAGTTACCGGGATTTAGCGCCGAGCACAGATACGCAGTATTTT. Encoded protein: CASSYRDLAPSTDTQYF.

The rearrangement joins TRBV9 to TRBJ1-2, with 12 bases aligning to TRBD1. The CDR3 length is 16 residues. Germline V CDR1 and CDR2: SGDLS, YYNGEE. V lost 4 bases, J lost 7 bases, and 11 bases stayed unmatched. The CDR3 DNA follows: TGTGCCAGCAGCACATACCGGGACAGGGGGCTGGGTGGCTACACCTTC. Protein product: CASSTYRDRGLGGYTF.